The rows below give T cell receptor beta chains drawn from one sample of a study of blood T cell repertoires in COVID-19. Assay: immunoSEQ multiplex PCR; the TCRdb copy retains only in-frame clones and omits some. The sample consists of a few hundred thousand clones, about 88% of them appearing once. The specimen was peripheral blood. The receptors stem from a man aged 45 to 65 who had recovered from COVID-19. CDR3s include the opening cysteine and the closing phenylalanine or tryptophan. A D gene is named only where the DNA matches it firmly. Some rows have no size entry. The others give once, few or many, or a class for an expanded clone.

>TRBJ2-5|-|TRBV4-2|-
CASSQEMGRGGQETQYF
TGTGCCAGCAGCCAAGAAATGGGACGAGGGGGTCAAGAGACCCAGTACTTC
>TRBJ1-5|-|TRBV2|-
CASSEWTPGHQPQHF
TGTGCCAGCAGTGAATGGACACCCGGCCATCAGCCCCAGCATTTT
>TRBJ2-4|TRBD2|TRBV5-1|-
CASSSQPETSLAKNIQYF
TGCGCCAGCAGCTCCCAGCCTGAGACTAGCCTAGCCAAAAACATTCAGTACTTC
>TRBJ2-4|TRBD1|TRBV19|-
CASSIPMDRGKNIQYF
TGTGCCAGTAGTATTCCCATGGACAGGGGCAAAAACATTCAGTACTTC
>TRBJ1-2|-|TRBV11-2|-
CASSFTGTGYGYTF
TGTGCCAGCAGCTTTACAGGGACCGGCTATGGCTACACCTTC
>TRBJ2-5|-|TRBV27|-
CASSLNRFMETQYF
TGTGCCAGCAGTCTGAACAGGTTCATGGAGACCCAGTACTTC
>TRBJ2-1|TRBD2|TRBV2|once
CASSETGLGTGEQFF
TGTGCCAGCAGTGAAACAGGACTAGGGACGGGTGAGCAGTTCTTC
>TRBJ2-5|-|TRBV6-6|many
CASSYLETQYF
TGTGCCAGCAGTTACCTTGAGACCCAGTACTTC
>TRBJ2-7|TRBD1|TRBV5-1|-
CASSLSSIGGTGVDEQYF
TGCGCCAGCAGCTTGTCCTCAATCGGGGGGACAGGGGTTGACGAGCAGTACTTC
>TRBJ2-2|-|TRBV19|-
CASNLNTGELFF
TGTGCCAGTAATCTGAACACCGGGGAGCTGTTTTTT
>TRBJ2-1|TRBD2|TRBV5-4|once
CASRPGLATPLLDEQFF
TGTGCCAGCAGACCGGGACTAGCGACTCCCCTATTGGATGAGCAGTTCTTC
>TRBJ2-7|TRBD2|TRBV3-1/TRBV3-2|-
CASSDRWTSGRATLYF
TGTGCCAGCAGCGACCGTTGGACTAGCGGGAGGGCCACTTTGTACTTC
>TRBJ2-7|TRBD1|TRBV9|-
CASSADLGQEVYEQYF
TGTGCCAGCAGCGCTGACCTGGGACAGGAGGTCTACGAGCAGTACTTC
>TRBJ2-6|-|TRBV7-8|-
CASSLAGLNSGANVLTF
TGTGCCAGCAGCTTAGCGGGCCTTAATTCTGGGGCCAACGTCCTGACTTTC
>TRBJ2-1|-|TRBV6-5|-
CAISSRQDYNEQFF
TGTGCCATTTCTTCGAGGCAAGACTACAATGAGCAGTTCTTC
>TRBJ1-2|TRBD1|TRBV28|-
CASRDWTGNYGYTF
TGTGCCAGCAGGGACTGGACAGGGAACTATGGCTACACCTTC
>TRBJ2-3|TRBD2|TRBV3-1/TRBV3-2|-
CASSQGRGSTTQYF
TGTGCCAGCAGCCAGGGGCGCGGGAGTACGACGCAGTATTTT
>TRBJ2-7|TRBD2|TRBV3-1/TRBV3-2|-
CASSQEGWGLAGAYEQYF
TGTGCCAGCAGCCAAGAGGGGTGGGGACTAGCGGGAGCCTACGAGCAGTACTTC
>TRBJ2-6|TRBD1|TRBV19|once
CASSRTGSGANVLTF
TGTGCCAGTAGTAGGACAGGGAGTGGGGCCAACGTCCTGACTTTC
>TRBJ2-5|TRBD1|TRBV24-1|-
CATSDGQGIKTQYF
TGTGCCACCAGTGATGGACAGGGGATTAAGACCCAGTACTTC
>TRBJ1-6|TRBD1|TRBV19|-
CASRPGQPNSPLHF
TGTGCCAGTAGACCGGGACAGCCAAATTCACCCCTCCACTTT
>TRBJ2-2|TRBD2|TRBV19|-
CASKSGTDTGELFF
TGTGCCAGTAAGAGCGGGACCGACACCGGGGAGCTGTTTTTT
>TRBJ2-1|-|TRBV30|-
CAWSVHGDPYNEQFF
TGTGCCTGGAGTGTACACGGGGATCCCTACAATGAGCAGTTCTTC
>TRBJ2-1|-|TRBV10-1|few
CASSASAGRNNEQFF
TGCGCCAGCAGCGCTAGCGCGGGAAGAAACAATGAGCAGTTCTTC
>TRBJ2-5|TRBD2|TRBV27|-
CASSRNPLLAGVGETQYF
TGTGCCAGCAGTCGAAACCCACTACTAGCGGGAGTTGGAGAGACCCAGTACTTC
>TRBJ2-3|TRBD2|TRBV5-1|-
CASSGPLSGLGGGGEADTQYF
TGCGCCAGCAGCGGCCCACTCTCCGGACTAGGAGGTGGGGGGGAGGCAGATACGCAGTATTTT
>TRBJ1-1|TRBD1|TRBV6-5|-
CASSYGDRMNTEAFF
TGTGCCAGCAGTTACGGGGACAGAATGAACACTGAAGCTTTCTTT
>TRBJ2-4|TRBD1|TRBV28|once
CASSVHGTGGPGKNIQYF
TGTGCCAGCAGTGTACACGGGACAGGGGGTCCGGGCAAAAACATTCAGTACTTC
>TRBJ2-2|TRBD2|TRBV6-5|-
CASSYSGGGRTGELFF
TGTGCCAGCAGTTACTCGGGGGGCGGGAGGACCGGGGAGCTGTTTTTT